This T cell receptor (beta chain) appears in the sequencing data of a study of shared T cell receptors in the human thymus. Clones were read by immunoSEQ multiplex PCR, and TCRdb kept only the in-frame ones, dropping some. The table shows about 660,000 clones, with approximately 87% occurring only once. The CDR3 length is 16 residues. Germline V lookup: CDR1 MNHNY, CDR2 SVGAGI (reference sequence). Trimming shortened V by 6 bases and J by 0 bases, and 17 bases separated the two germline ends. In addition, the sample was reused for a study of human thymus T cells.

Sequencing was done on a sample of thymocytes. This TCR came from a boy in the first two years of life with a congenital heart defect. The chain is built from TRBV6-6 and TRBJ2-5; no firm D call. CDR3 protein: CASSHQLDNDQETQYF. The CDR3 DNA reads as TGTGCCAGCAGCCATCAACTCGACAACGACCAAGAGACCCAGTACTTC.